This T cell receptor beta chain was sequenced for a study of CD8 T cells in Susac syndrome. Random hexamers were used to reverse transcribe 0.5 to 1 ug of RNA. By means of immunoSEQ multiplex PCR, TCR beta CDR3 spanning 54 Vbeta and 13 Jbeta underwent amplification. Using its own MiXCR run on the immunoSEQ multiplex PCR reads, TCRdb lists one record per CDR3 protein. The profile shows approximately 180,000 distinct CDR3 sequences, roughly nine tenths of them singletons. J was trimmed by 6 bases and V by 5 bases; bases with no gene match: 16. CDR3 length equals 17 residues. Germline CDR1 and CDR2: SEHNR and FQNEAQ (reference sequence).

This TCR derives from a human donor with Susac syndrome. The rearrangement links TRBV7-9 to TRBJ1-2; TRBD1 matches 9 bases. The sample comprised CD4+ T cells from PBMCs. Here the CDR3 DNA reads TGTGCCAGCAGCCCTATGCCCCCGGACAGGGGCCTGGATGGCTACACCTTC. This codes for CASSPMPPDRGLDGYTF.